This T cell receptor beta chain was sequenced for a study of OX40 agonist ivuxolimab in advanced cancers. The CDR3 contains 14 residues. The germline V gene has CDR1 MNHEY and CDR2 SVGAGI. Trimming took off 6 bases at V and 1 base at J, with 12 bases between the two ends. Generated by immunoSEQ multiplex PCR, the TCRdb table keeps only in-frame clones and is missing some. The data hold tens of thousands of clones, with 80% to 95% observed a single time. Whole-study results and caveats: At doses 0.1 to 3.0 mg/kg, CD4+ and CD8+ clones expanded.

As concerns this clone: Antigen: not known.

The rearrangement links TRBV6-5 to TRBJ2-5; possible D gene TRBD1, 6 bases. The origin of this receptor is an adult with an advanced solid tumor such as melanoma, head and neck, liver or kidney cancer. Here the sequenced sample was CD4+ or CD8+ T cells sorted from blood, taken in a trial of the OX40 agonist ivuxolimab. The CDR3 protein is CASSPRTAQETQYF. CDR3 bases: TGTGCCAGCAGCCCAAGGACAGCCCAAGAGACCCAGTACTTC.